Below, 24 T cell receptor beta chains from the same sample are listed, as sequenced in a study of cytomegalovirus exposure and HLA in healthy donors. Both 60 Vbeta primers and 13 Jbeta primers went into the PCR. Some clones are missing from TCRdb's copy, which holds only in-frame ones; the method was immunoSEQ multiplex PCR. This sample yields around 140,000 clones, of which under 90% are seen a single time; around 4.1% belongs to the top ten. The sequenced sample was PBMCs. These receptors were collected from a man aged 35 to 55 in good health and CMV-seronegative.

The chain is built from TRBV5-1 and TRBJ2-2; the D is unclear. V was pared by 1 base and J by 5 bases, with 9 bases between. CDR1 and CDR2 (germline): SGHRS, YFSETQ. The CDR3 totals 14 residues. CDR3 bases: TGCGCCAGCAGCTTGAGAGCTGAGACCGGGGAGCTGTTTTTT. Protein: CASSLRAETGELFF. Variable domain in full (rest from reference TRBV5-1 and TRBJ2-2): KAGVTQTPRYLIKTRGQQVTLSCSPISGHRSVSWYQQTPGQGLQFLFEYFSETQRNKGNFPGRFSGRQFSNSRSEMNVSTLELGDSALYLCASSLRAETGELFFGEGSRLTVL.

V and J are TRBV10-3 and TRBJ2-1; TRBD2 matches at 8 bases. The ends lost 3 bases at V and 0 bases at J; junction bases unmatched: 7. The CDR3 runs 17 residues. Germline CDR1 reads ENHRY; CDR2 reads SYGVKD. The CDR3 DNA reads TGTGCCATCAGTGATCTAGCGGGTTTAAGCTCCTACAATGAGCAGTTCTTC. It encodes CAISDLAGLSSYNEQFF.

This clone has a handful of counts. The chain couples TRBV6-5 to TRBJ2-7, with D maybe TRBD1 (6 bases). Germline V gene data show CDR1 as MNHEY and CDR2 as SVGAGI. V was trimmed by 5 bases and J by 5 bases, leaving 13 bases between them. The CDR3 totals 13 residues. The CDR3, as DNA: TGTGCCAGCAGTGAGAACAGGGCCAACGAGCAGTACTTC. It translates to CASSENRANEQYF.

The rearrangement joins TRBV19 to TRBJ2-5, with 11 bases matching TRBD2. The CDR3 spans 16 residues. From germline, CDR1 is LNHDA and CDR2 SQIVND (reference sequence). Trimming at V came to 4 bases and at J to 2 bases, leaving 6 bases not matched to a gene. CDR3 in DNA: TGTGCCAGTAGTAGCTTACTAGCGGGGGAGCAAGAGACCCAGTACTTC. Protein product: CASSSLLAGEQETQYF.

The chain recombines TRBV5-1 with TRBJ2-2; D not certain. In germline, CDR1 is SGHRS, CDR2 YFSETQ. This CDR3 is 15 amino acids long. Between the trimmed V and J ends, which lost 1 base and 0 bases, there was a span of 7 bases. CDR3 in DNA: TGCGCCAGCAGCTTGAACAACCCGAACACCGGGGAGCTGTTTTTT. Its protein is CASSLNNPNTGELFF. Full variable domain (missing parts from reference TRBV5-1 and TRBJ2-2): KAGVTQTPRYLIKTRGQQVTLSCSPISGHRSVSWYQQTPGQGLQFLFEYFSETQRNKGNFPGRFSGRQFSNSRSEMNVSTLELGDSALYLCASSLNNPNTGELFFGEGSRLTVL.

The chain joins TRBV12-2 to TRBJ1-2; TRBD1, the D gene given by the table, was not confirmed from the DNA. TRBV12-2 is listed as a pseudogene. This CDR3 has 20 amino acids. The CDR3, as DNA: TGTGCAAGTCGCTTAGTTACTTCCGGACAGGGGACGTCATCTAACTATGGCTACACCTTC. It is translated as CASRLVTSGQGTSSNYGYTF.

This clone was detected a few times. The chain joins TRBV30 to TRBJ2-3, with 7 bases aligning to TRBD1. Germline-derived CDR1 and CDR2 are GTSNPN and SVGIG (reference sequence). The CDR3 totals 14 residues. The V segment lost 1 base and the J segment 3 bases; nucleotides outside the gene matches: 4. The CDR3 bases are TGTGCCTGGAGTGGGGACAGTTTGACAGATACGCAGTATTTT. Its translation: CAWSGDSLTDTQYF. The full variable domain, with the rest looked up from reference TRBV30 and TRBJ2-3, is SQTIHQWPATLVQPVGSPLSLECTVEGTSNPNLYWYRQAAGRGLQLLFYSVGIGQISSEVPQNLSASRPQDRQFILSSKKLLLSDSGFYLCAWSGDSLTDTQYFGPGTRLTVL.

The genes are TRBV5-1 and TRBJ2-3; the match to TRBD2 covers 11 bases. The trim removed 1 base at V and 3 bases at J, leaving 1 base unmatched. There are 15 residues in the CDR3. CDR1 and CDR2 (germline): SGHRS, YFSETQ. CDR3: CASSLIAGGTDTQYF. DNA for the CDR3: TGCGCCAGCAGCTTGATAGCGGGGGGGACAGATACGCAGTATTTT.

The rearrangement uses TRBV9 and TRBJ1-1; D unclear. CDR1 and CDR2 (germline): SGDLS, YYNGEE. The CDR3 sequence is 12 residues long. V lost 3 bases to trimming and J lost 8 bases, with 11 bases between them. The CDR3 protein is CASSGGSLEAFF. As DNA, the CDR3 is TGTGCCAGCAGCGGAGGGTCTCTCGAAGCTTTCTTT.

The chain has TRBV27 and TRBJ2-6, with 8 bases fitting TRBD2. Germline CDR1 MNHEY, CDR2 SMNVEV (reference sequence). The CDR3 has 17 amino acids. V was pared by 8 bases and J by 2 bases, with 11 bases of the junction left unmatched. CDR3 sequence: CASRPGGAQAGANVLTF. The CDR3 DNA is TGTGCCAGCCGCCCCGGGGGGGCGCAGGCTGGGGCCAACGTCCTGACTTTC.

The chain recombines TRBV14 with TRBJ2-1; TRBD2 matches at 7 bases. The CDR3 covers 13 residues. In germline, CDR1 is SGHDN, CDR2 FVKESK. Germline trimming cut 4 bases from V and 4 bases from J; bases unmatched to any gene: 1. As DNA, the CDR3 is TGTGCCAGCAGCCTACTAGCGTACAATGAGCAGTTCTTC. It codes for CASSLLAYNEQFF.

The table lists this clone with a few counts. The chain uses TRBV7-9 and TRBJ1-4; 7 bases line up with TRBD1. This CDR3 region has 14 residues. In germline, CDR1 is SEHNR, CDR2 FQNEAQ (reference sequence). V shed 3 bases, J shed 6 bases, and the junction held 4 bases outside the gene matches. CDR3 sequence: CASSLDRRDEKLFF. CDR3 sequence (DNA): TGTGCCAGCAGCTTGGACAGGAGGGATGAAAAACTGTTTTTT.

The chain employs TRBV5-8 and TRBJ1-2, with a weak D call TRBD1 (6 bases). Germline CDR1 is SGHTS and CDR2 is YDEGEE. The CDR3 sequence is 14 residues long. The V end lost 4 bases, the J end lost 3 bases, and 13 bases lay between the germline ends. The CDR3 nucleotides read TGTGCCAGCAGCCTAAGGGGACAAGACTATGGCTACACCTTC. This gives the protein CASSLRGQDYGYTF. The full variable domain, with the rest looked up from reference TRBV5-8 and TRBJ1-2, is EAGVTQSPTHLIKTRGQQATLRCSPISGHTSVYWYQQALGLGLQFLLWYDEGEERNRGNFPPRFSGRQFPNYSSELNVNALELEDSALYLCASSLRGQDYGYTFGSGTRLTVV.

The chain carries TRBV19 and TRBJ1-4; D is perhaps TRBD1 (5 bases). The CDR3 extends over 14 amino acids. The germline V and J ends were trimmed by 3 bases and 7 bases, with 12 bases remaining between them. Per the germline V gene, CDR1 is LNHDA and CDR2 is SQIVND (reference sequence). The CDR3 is CASSIRGFGEKLFF. The CDR3, as DNA: TGTGCCAGTAGTATTCGGGGGTTTGGTGAAAAACTGTTTTTT.

The DNA of the CDR3 is TGTGCCAGCAGCTTGTATACGGGGTCTAGCACAGATACGCAGTATTTT. Translation: CASSLYTGSSTDTQYF. The chain uses TRBV5-6 and TRBJ2-3, with D maybe TRBD2 (5 bases). CDR1 is SGHDT and CDR2 is YYEEEE in the germline V gene. This CDR3 comprises 16 residues. Trimming cost V 1 base and J 0 bases, with 12 bases left between them.

CDR3 residues: CASSSTGATNEKLFF. In DNA form, the CDR3 reads TGCGCCAGCAGCTCCACAGGAGCAACTAATGAAAAACTGTTTTTT. J is TRBJ1-4 and V is TRBV5-1; D possibly corresponds to TRBD1 (5 bases). The CDR3 length is 15 residues. Between the trimmed V and J ends, which lost 3 bases and 0 bases, there was a span of 9 bases. The germline V gene encodes CDR1 SGHRS and CDR2 YFSETQ.

This chain joins TRBV5-1 and TRBJ1-1; the D gene is possibly TRBD1 (6 bases). This CDR3 spans 15 amino acids. The V gene lost 2 bases and the J gene lost 5 bases, with 16 bases spanning the gap. Germline V CDR1 and CDR2: SGHRS, YFSETQ. This CDR3 reads CASSFRQVSGTEAFF. CDR3 DNA sequence: TGCGCCAGCAGCTTTAGACAGGTTTCGGGGACTGAAGCTTTCTTT.

This sequence joins TRBV5-8 and TRBJ1-6, with TRBD1 matching 7 bases. Germline CDR1 reads SGHTS; CDR2 reads YDEGEE. V dropped 1 base and J dropped 0; count of bases not matched to a gene: 4. This CDR3 has 17 residues. The CDR3 region is CASSLRAGGSYNSPLHF. CDR3 in DNA: TGTGCCAGCAGCTTGAGGGCAGGGGGCTCCTATAATTCACCCCTCCACTTT.

This chain links TRBV29-1 with TRBJ1-1, with 7 bases lining up with TRBD1. Unmatched junction bases numbered 6, after V lost 4 bases and J lost 4 bases. The germline CDR1 and CDR2 sequences are SQVTM and ANQGSEA. The CDR3 spans 13 residues. The CDR3 DNA follows: TGCAGCGTTGCGGGACAGTTAGCCACTGAAGCTTTCTTT. Amino acids: CSVAGQLATEAFF.

The CDR3: CAWSARTGGFSSYNSPLHF. CDR3 sequence (DNA): TGTGCCTGGAGCGCCAGGACAGGGGGCTTTTCTTCCTATAATTCACCCCTCCACTTT. The J gene is TRBJ1-6, the V gene TRBV30; 11 nucleotides align to TRBD1. From germline, CDR1 is GTSNPN and CDR2 SVGIG (reference sequence). Trimming at V came to 3 bases and at J to 1 base, leaving 11 bases not matched to a gene. CDR3 length: 19 residues.

The chain links TRBV2 to TRBJ2-1; 9 nucleotides line up with TRBD1. Germline V gene data show CDR1 as SNHLY and CDR2 as FYNNEI. The CDR3 contains 15 residues. The junction had 1 base not matched to a gene; V was cut back by 0 bases and J by 4 bases. In DNA form, the CDR3 reads TGTGCCAGCAGTGAAGCCGGGACAGGGTACAATGAGCAGTTCTTC. This gives the protein CASSEAGTGYNEQFF. Variable domain in full (rest from reference TRBV2 and TRBJ2-1): EPEVTQTPSHQVTQMGQEVILRCVPISNHLYFYWYRQILGQKVEFLVSFYNNEISEKSEIFDDQFSVERPDGSNFTLKIRSTKLEDSAMYFCASSEAGTGYNEQFFGPGTRLTVL.

J is TRBJ2-1 and V is TRBV7-2; TRBD2 matches 7 bases. The germline gives CDR1 SGHTA, CDR2 FQGNSA. The CDR3 is made up of 15 amino acids. V shed 5 bases, J shed 6 bases, and the junction held 10 bases outside the gene matches. The CDR3 is CASSPTSALGNEQFF. The CDR3 nucleotides are TGTGCCAGCAGCCCAACTAGCGCCCTGGGCAATGAGCAGTTCTTC.

A few counts support this clone. In DNA form, the CDR3 reads TGTGCCAGCAGCGTGACAGTCACAGATACGCAGTATTTT. Its protein is CASSVTVTDTQYF. The chain recombines TRBV5-4 with TRBJ2-3; TRBD1 might be the D (5 bases). The CDR3 is 13 amino acids. The germline gives CDR1 SGHNT, CDR2 YYREEE (reference sequence). V was cut by 4 bases and J by 2 bases, with 8 bases left in between.

The rearrangement joins TRBV7-2 to TRBJ2-7; D might be TRBD1 (5 bases). Germline CDR1 reads SGHTA; CDR2 reads FQGNSA. This CDR3 comprises 15 residues. Trimming left V 6 bases short and J 0 bases short, with 15 bases between. The CDR3 DNA is TGTGCCAGCAGTCACTCCAGGGTCCTCTCCTACGAGCAGTACTTC. Its protein product is CASSHSRVLSYEQYF.